Following are 2 T cell receptor beta chains from one sample sequenced in a study of cytomegalovirus exposure and HLA in healthy donors. Use of 60 Vbeta and 13 Jbeta primers characterized the PCR. The data were produced by immunoSEQ multiplex PCR, yet TCRdb's version contains in-frame clones alone and is incomplete. The sample includes 150,000 to 200,000 clones, about 75% of them seen just once. Sequencing used PBMCs. The receptors were gathered from a man aged 18-30 years in good health and CMV-seropositive.

The chain carries TRBV2 and TRBJ2-5; weak D call: TRBD2 (5 bases). CDR1 is SNHLY and CDR2 is FYNNEI in the germline V gene. The V and J ends lost 6 bases and 5 bases respectively, with 13 bases between them. This CDR3 comprises 13 residues. CDR3 sequence (DNA): TGTGCCAGCAGGAGGGCCCGTAGGGAGACCCAGTACTTC. It translates to CASRRARRETQYF.

The J gene is TRBJ1-5, the V gene TRBV5-1; perhaps TRBD1 as D (5 bases). V lost 0 bases and J 3 bases, leaving 10 bases between the germline ends. The CDR3 has 15 residues. CDR1 and CDR2 from the germline V gene are SGHRS and YFSETQ. CDR3 in DNA: TGCGCCAGCAGCTTGGCAGGGATCACCAATCAGCCCCAGCATTTT. As protein: CASSLAGITNQPQHF.